The 29 T cell receptor beta chains in this list originate from one sample, sequenced in a study of cytomegalovirus exposure and HLA in healthy donors. Use of 60 Vbeta and 13 Jbeta primers characterized the PCR. Here immunoSEQ multiplex PCR was the method, and the copy in TCRdb shows in-frame clones only, minus some. Altogether 150,000 to 200,000 clones are present, 60% to 80% being singletons, with the ten largest covering 1.1% to 1.5%. Sequenced: PBMCs. Source of these receptors: a woman in her twenties or thirties in good health and CMV-seronegative.

The chain has TRBV4-1 and TRBJ2-5; 15 bases fit TRBD2. J was trimmed by 5 bases and V by 0 bases; bases with no gene match: 10. The CDR3 contains 19 residues. Germline values: CDR1 MGHRA, CDR2 YSYEKL. CDR3 amino acids: CASSQERSGLAGGRETQYF. The CDR3 coding sequence is TGCGCCAGCAGCCAAGAGAGGTCGGGACTAGCGGGGGGAAGGGAGACCCAGTACTTC.

The V call is TRBV7-2, the J call TRBJ1-1, with D possibly matching TRBD1 (6 bases). CDR1 and CDR2 from the germline V gene are SGHTA and FQGNSA. CDR3 length equals 14 residues. The V end lost 3 bases, the J end lost 3 bases, and 11 bases lay between the germline ends. The DNA for the CDR3 is TGTGCCAGCAGCTTCAGAACAGGGTACACTGAAGCTTTCTTT. Translated: CASSFRTGYTEAFF. Looking up the rest from reference TRBV7-2 and TRBJ1-1 gives the full variable domain: GAGVSQSPSNKVTEKGKDVELRCDPISGHTALYWYRQSLGQGLEFLIYFQGNSAPDKSGLPSDRFSAERTGGSVSTLTIQRTQQEDSAVYLCASSFRTGYTEAFFGQGTRLTVV.

V gene TRBV29-1 combines with J gene TRBJ2-1, with 11 bases aligning to TRBD2. Trimming took 7 bases from V and 7 from J; bases not matched to a gene: 12. The CDR3 is 15 residues long. CDR1 is SQVTM and CDR2 is ANQGSEA in the germline V gene. The CDR3 spells CSALDVSGGGNEQFF. The CDR3, as DNA: TGCAGCGCCCTTGATGTTAGCGGGGGGGGGAATGAGCAGTTCTTC.

V gene TRBV2 combines with J gene TRBJ2-5; 7 positions agree with TRBD1. Looked up from germline, CDR1 is SNHLY and CDR2 is FYNNEI. Trimming at V came to 8 bases and at J to 10 bases, leaving 10 bases not matched to a gene. The CDR3 spans 12 residues. CDR3 amino acids: CASFERGRDQYF. In DNA form, the CDR3 reads TGTGCCAGCTTCGAAAGGGGGCGAGACCAGTACTTC.

This clone was recorded once. V gene TRBV7-8 combines with J gene TRBJ2-3; D is unresolved. V lost 1 base, J lost 1 base, and 6 bases lay in between. CDR3 length: 14 amino acids. From germline, CDR1 is SGHVS and CDR2 FQNEAQ. The CDR3 region is CASSLGIGTDTQYF. As DNA, the CDR3 is TGTGCCAGCAGCTTAGGCATAGGCACAGATACGCAGTATTTT.

The chain employs TRBV18 and TRBJ1-1; 8 positions agree with TRBD1. The CDR3 is 15 amino acids. Germline CDR1 reads KGHSH; CDR2 reads LQKENI. V lost 6 bases, J lost 0 bases, and 6 bases stayed unmatched. The CDR3 bases are TGTGCCAGCTCGTTTCAGGGGGCGATGAACACTGAAGCTTTCTTT. Amino acids: CASSFQGAMNTEAFF.

The chain carries TRBV25-1 and TRBJ1-4, with D possibly being TRBD1 (5 bases). Between the trimmed V and J ends, which lost 0 bases and 5 bases, there was a span of 13 bases. The CDR3 loop spans 16 amino acids. The germline V gene encodes CDR1 MGHDK and CDR2 SYGVNS. CDR3: CASSEYHQGGNEKLFF. The CDR3 coding sequence is TGTGCCAGCAGTGAATACCATCAGGGAGGAAATGAAAAACTGTTTTTT.

This clone was recorded once. This rearrangement joins TRBV4-1 to TRBJ2-3; D is possibly TRBD2 (6 bases). Trimming shortened V by 5 bases and J by 3 bases, and 9 bases separated the two germline ends. Germline V gives CDR1 MGHRA, CDR2 YSYEKL. This CDR3 is built from 13 residues. Here the CDR3 reads CASSGGSTDTQYF. The DNA of the CDR3 is TGCGCCAGCAGCGGGGGGTCTACAGATACGCAGTATTTT.

A word on this clone: The junction does not match germline at one end; this may be a read error. The genes are TRBV5-6 and TRBJ1-3; D not resolved. The germline V gene has CDR1 SGHDT and CDR2 YYEEEE. The CDR3 sequence is 14 residues long. CDR3 coding DNA: TGTGCCACCAGCCCCCGGGAACCTGGAAACACCATATATTTT. Translating gives CATSPREPGNTIYF.

V is TRBV11-3 and J is TRBJ2-5; D is possibly TRBD2 (6 bases). Between the trimmed V and J ends, which lost 3 bases and 5 bases, there was a span of 10 bases. CDR3 length equals 13 residues. The germline CDR1 and CDR2 sequences are SGHNT and YENEEA. The CDR3 nucleotides are TGTGCCAGCAGCTTTGGAGGGCAGGAGACCCAGTACTTC. It translates to CASSFGGQETQYF.

The V call is TRBV19, the J call TRBJ2-3; 10 bases line up with TRBD2. The CDR3 consists of 16 residues. Germline lookup yields CDR1 LNHDA and CDR2 SQIVND (reference sequence). The V gene end was trimmed by 3 bases and the J gene end by 6 bases; junction bases not matched to a gene: 9. The CDR3 loop is CASSILSGGAEDTQYF. DNA of the CDR3: TGTGCCAGTAGTATTCTAAGCGGGGGGGCGGAGGATACGCAGTATTTT.

J is TRBJ1-2 and V is TRBV2; D is perhaps TRBD1 (5 bases). CDR3 size: 15 residues. Trimming pared 4 bases from V and 2 bases from J, leaving 14 bases between. The germline CDR1 and CDR2 sequences are SNHLY and FYNNEI. Here the CDR3 DNA reads TGTGCCAGCAGTGCCCAAAGGGGCACAAACTATGGCTACACCTTC. Its translation is CASSAQRGTNYGYTF.

This chain links TRBV4-1 with TRBJ1-3; 9 bases align to TRBD1. The germline CDR1 and CDR2 sequences are MGHRA and YSYEKL. After removal of 0 bases from V and 9 bases from J, the junction contained 18 bases not matched to a gene. The CDR3 spans 19 residues. CDR3 sequence: CASSQEIGTGRSHVSTIYF. The CDR3 DNA is TGCGCCAGCAGCCAAGAAATCGGGACAGGGCGATCGCATGTAAGCACCATATATTTT.

The chain uses TRBV7-9 and TRBJ1-5; D perhaps matches TRBD1 (6 bases). This CDR3 has 14 amino acids. CDR1 and CDR2 (germline): SEHNR, FQNEAQ (reference sequence). With 8 bases removed from V and 1 base from J, the gap between germline ends came to 12 bases. CDR3 nucleotide sequence: TGTGCCAGCGGGGGCGGACGGAGCAATCAGCCCCAGCATTTT. Its translation: CASGGGRSNQPQHF.

The CDR3 nucleotides are TGTGCCAGCAGCAAGGAACCGGCAGAGGATGAGCAGTTCTTC. Protein sequence: CASSKEPAEDEQFF. The V and J genes are TRBV5-4 and TRBJ2-1; D unclear. CDR3 length: 14 residues. V was shortened by 4 bases and J by 8 bases, with 16 bases between the two germline ends. Germline CDR1 is SGHNT and CDR2 is YYREEE (reference sequence).

CDR3 sequence reads: CAWRDYSNQPQHF. For the CDR3, the DNA is TGTGCCTGGAGAGACTATAGCAATCAGCCCCAGCATTTT. The chain couples TRBV30 to TRBJ1-5; D is ambiguous. This CDR3 comprises 13 residues. Trimming left V 3 bases short and J 0 bases short, with 6 bases between. Germline V gene lookup returns CDR1 GTSNPN and CDR2 SVGIG (reference sequence).

The genes are TRBV27 and TRBJ1-1; no reliable D call. CDR3 length: 15 residues. Germline CDR1 and CDR2: MNHEY and SMNVEV (reference sequence). V shed 5 bases and J shed 3 bases, with 16 bases lying between them. CDR3 nucleotides: TGTGCCAGCAGTGCGCGGGCGGGGAGTCACACTGAAGCTTTCTTT. It is translated as CASSARAGSHTEAFF.

This clone has more than one count but fewer than ten. V is TRBV5-4 and J is TRBJ2-7, with TRBD2 matching over 10 bases. Germline V gene lookup returns CDR1 SGHNT and CDR2 YYREEE (reference sequence). The CDR3 length is 15 residues. Losses at the gene ends were 4 bases for V and 2 bases for J; bases not matched to a gene: 6. In DNA form, the CDR3 reads TGTGCCAGCAGCAAAGCGGGGGGGTTGACCTACGAGCAGTACTTC. Its translation is CASSKAGGLTYEQYF. Variable domain in full (rest from reference TRBV5-4 and TRBJ2-7): ETGVTQSPTHLIKTRGQQVTLRCSSQSGHNTVSWYQQALGQGPQFIFQYYREEENGRGNFPPRFSGLQFPNYSSELNVNALELDDSALYLCASSKAGGLTYEQYFGPGTRLTVT.

This chain uses TRBV7-2 with TRBJ2-3; D not certain. The CDR3 totals 13 residues. The germline V gene has CDR1 SGHTA and CDR2 FQGNSA. V dropped 1 base and J dropped 7 bases, with 9 bases sitting between them. CDR3 loop: CASSLESTNTQYF. DNA for the CDR3: TGTGCCAGCAGCTTAGAGTCTACGAATACGCAGTATTTT. The variable domain in full, with the rest retrieved from reference TRBV7-2 and TRBJ2-3, is GAGVSQSPSNKVTEKGKDVELRCDPISGHTALYWYRQSLGQGLEFLIYFQGNSAPDKSGLPSDRFSAERTGGSVSTLTIQRTQQEDSAVYLCASSLESTNTQYFGPGTRLTVL.

The gene calls are TRBV7-6 and TRBJ2-7; maybe TRBD1 (6 bases). The germline V gene encodes CDR1 SGHVS and CDR2 FNYEAQ. With 2 bases removed from V and 7 bases from J, the gap between germline ends came to 15 bases. The CDR3 has 14 amino acids. The CDR3 DNA reads as TGTGCCAGCAGCTTATCGGCAGGGGTTAGAGAGCAGTACTTC. It specifies CASSLSAGVREQYF.

The chain is built from TRBV2 and TRBJ2-1; a weak D match, TRBD2 (6 bases). Trimming stripped 4 bases from V and 2 bases from J, with 9 bases between. The CDR3 has 14 amino acids. CDR1 is SNHLY and CDR2 is FYNNEI in the germline V gene. CDR3 nucleotides: TGTGCCAGCAGTGGGAGGGTAACCTACAATGAGCAGTTCTTC. Translating it yields CASSGRVTYNEQFF.

The V gene is TRBV18, the J gene TRBJ1-1; tentative D call: TRBD1 (5 bases). The CDR3 covers 15 residues. Trimming left V 3 bases short and J 1 base short, with 12 bases between. CDR1 and CDR2 from the germline V gene are KGHSH and LQKENI. The CDR3 nucleotides read TGTGCCAGCTCACCCCCCCCAGGGTGGAACACTGAAGCTTTCTTT. This encodes CASSPPPGWNTEAFF.

The chain joins TRBV15 to TRBJ2-1, with 7 bases identical to TRBD2. This CDR3 has 14 amino acids. The junction had 1 base not matched to a gene; V was cut back by 3 bases and J by 2 bases. The germline CDR1 and CDR2 sequences are LNHNV and YYDKDF (reference sequence). CDR3 sequence reads: CATSRAGAYNEQFF. The CDR3 DNA reads TGTGCCACCAGCAGGGCGGGGGCCTACAATGAGCAGTTCTTC.

The chain recombines TRBV10-3 with TRBJ2-4; 7 bases line up with TRBD1. The CDR3 runs to 17 residues. The germline CDR1 and CDR2 sequences are ENHRY and SYGVKD. V shed 5 bases and J 0 bases; nucleotides not matched to a gene: 10. The CDR3 DNA reads as TGTGCCATCAGTAAGGGACAGAACACATTAGCCAAAAACATTCAGTACTTC. This translates into CAISKGQNTLAKNIQYF.

This sequence joins TRBV6-1 and TRBJ1-6; D possibly corresponds to TRBD1 (5 bases). The CDR3 loop spans 15 amino acids. V was shortened by 2 bases and J by 9 bases, with 14 bases between the two germline ends. In germline, CDR1 is MNHNS, CDR2 SASEGT. CDR3 in amino acids: CASSELAGKGSPLHF. CDR3 bases: TGTGCCAGCAGTGAATTGGCAGGGAAAGGTTCACCCCTCCACTTT.

A single count supports this clone. The J gene is TRBJ2-5, the V gene TRBV27; TRBD1 is a possible D gene (7 bases). The end of the DNA fits TRBJ2-7 better, so the J call may be wrong. Germline-derived CDR1 and CDR2 are MNHEY and SMNVEV (reference sequence). This CDR3 region has 18 residues. CDR3 bases: TGTGCCAGCAGACCTTATACAGGGGAAGCGGGCATGGGATACGAGCAGTACTTC. This translates into CASRPYTGEAGMGYEQYF.

The chain has TRBV28 and TRBJ2-7; 7 bases agree with TRBD1. Germline V lookup: CDR1 MDHEN, CDR2 SYDVKM. The CDR3 is made up of 14 amino acids. The J segment lost 5 bases and the V segment lost 6 bases, leaving 10 bases of the junction unmatched. The CDR3 protein is CASRGAGGNDEQYF. DNA of the CDR3: TGTGCCAGCAGAGGGGCAGGGGGTAACGACGAGCAGTACTTC.

CDR3 sequence reads: CASSPQGAPGNTIYF. DNA of the CDR3: TGTGCCAGCTCACCACAGGGGGCCCCTGGAAACACCATATATTTT. The chain uses TRBV18 and TRBJ1-3; 7 nucleotides align to TRBD1. V shed 1 base and J 2 bases; nucleotides not matched to a gene: 2. The CDR3 consists of 15 residues. Germline lookup yields CDR1 KGHSH and CDR2 LQKENI. Drawing the rest from reference TRBV18 and TRBJ1-3, the complete variable domain is NAGVMQNPRHLVRRRGQEARLRCSPMKGHSHVYWYRQLPEEGLKFMVYLQKENIIDESGMPKERFSAEFPKEGPSILRIQQVVRGDSAAYFCASSPQGAPGNTIYFGEGSWLTVV.

V gene TRBV4-1 combines with J gene TRBJ2-4; weak D call: TRBD2 (6 bases). There are 16 residues in the CDR3. CDR1 MGHRA and CDR2 YSYEKL come from the germline V gene. V was pared by 0 bases and J by 2 bases, with 11 bases between. The CDR3 protein is CASSQEGGFPKNIQYF. CDR3 nucleotide sequence: TGCGCCAGCAGCCAAGAGGGGGGATTCCCCAAAAACATTCAGTACTTC.